This T cell receptor gamma chain comes out of a study of gamma-delta chains in newborns, infants, children. Looking at the study overall: Polyclonal expansion of innate γδ T cells after birth follows microbial exposure.

TCRdb redid clone calling on the reads using CATT. The repertoire has 2,500 to 3,500 gamma-chain clones, about 25% of them found once; the top ten carry around 18%. The CDR3 runs 17 residues. Germline CDR1 is GITISATS and CDR2 is ISYDGTV (reference sequence). Trimming cost V 2 bases and J 4 bases; bases outside gene matches: 5. The source of this sequence is a child who was a newborn, infant or young child, either healthy, febrile or measles-vaccinated (not recorded which). Sequencing was performed on blood. The rearrangement links TRGV9 to TRGJP. CDR3 DNA: TGTGCCTTGTGGGAGGGGTCCCAAGAGTTGGGCAAAAAAATCAAGGTATTT. Its protein product is CALWEGSQELGKKIKVF.